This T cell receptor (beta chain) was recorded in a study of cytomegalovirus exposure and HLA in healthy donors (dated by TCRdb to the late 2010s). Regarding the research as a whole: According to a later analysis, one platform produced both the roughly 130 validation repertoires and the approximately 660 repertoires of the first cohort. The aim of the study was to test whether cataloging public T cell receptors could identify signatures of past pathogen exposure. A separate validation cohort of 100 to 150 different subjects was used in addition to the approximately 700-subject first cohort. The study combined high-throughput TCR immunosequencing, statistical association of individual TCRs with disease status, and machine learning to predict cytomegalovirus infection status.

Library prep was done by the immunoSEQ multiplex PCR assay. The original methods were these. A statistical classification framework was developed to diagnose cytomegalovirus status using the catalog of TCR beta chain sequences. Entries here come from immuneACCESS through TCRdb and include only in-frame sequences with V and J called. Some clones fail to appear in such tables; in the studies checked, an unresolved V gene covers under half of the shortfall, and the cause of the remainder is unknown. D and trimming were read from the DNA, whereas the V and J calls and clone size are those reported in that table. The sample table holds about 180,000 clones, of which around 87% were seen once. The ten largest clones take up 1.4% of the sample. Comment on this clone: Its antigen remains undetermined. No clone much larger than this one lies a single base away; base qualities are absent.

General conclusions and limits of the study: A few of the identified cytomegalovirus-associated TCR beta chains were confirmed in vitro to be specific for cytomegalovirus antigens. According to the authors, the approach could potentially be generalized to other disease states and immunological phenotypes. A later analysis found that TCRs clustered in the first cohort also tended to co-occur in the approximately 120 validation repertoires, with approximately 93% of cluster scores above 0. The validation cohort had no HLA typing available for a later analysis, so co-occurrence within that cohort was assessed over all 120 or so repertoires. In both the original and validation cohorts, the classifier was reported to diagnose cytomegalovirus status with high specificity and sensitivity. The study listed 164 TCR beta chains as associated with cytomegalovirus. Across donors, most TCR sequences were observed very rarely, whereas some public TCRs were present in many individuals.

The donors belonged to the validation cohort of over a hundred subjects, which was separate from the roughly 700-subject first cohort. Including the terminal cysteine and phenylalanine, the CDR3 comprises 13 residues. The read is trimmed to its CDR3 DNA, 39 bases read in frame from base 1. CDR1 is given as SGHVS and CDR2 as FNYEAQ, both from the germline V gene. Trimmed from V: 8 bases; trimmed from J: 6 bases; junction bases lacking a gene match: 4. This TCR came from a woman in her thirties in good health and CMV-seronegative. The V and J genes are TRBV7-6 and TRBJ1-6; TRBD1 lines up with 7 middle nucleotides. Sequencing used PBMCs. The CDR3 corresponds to CASVRDSNSPLHF. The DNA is TGTGCCAGCGTAAGGGACAGTAATTCACCCCTCCACTTT.